This entry describes one T cell receptor beta chain. Its matching antigen is unknown. The data were produced by immunoSEQ multiplex PCR, yet TCRdb's version contains in-frame clones alone and is incomplete. The sample has about 63,000 clones; around three quarters are singletons. This sample is drawn from a study of vaccination effects on CD4 cells after COVID-19. Study-wide context: Participants were given two doses of BNT162b2 or mRNA-1273 vaccine.

The study, taken as a whole, reports: Limitations: small convalescent group and missing early post-infection timepoints.

Antigen-specific CD4+ T cells were expanded (with viral peptide pools) by the ViraFEST assay ahead of sequencing. Subsequent to a culture period of more than 8 days, CD4+ T cells were isolated. All vaccine recipients tested negative for nucleocapsid antibodies and had never contracted SARS-CoV-2 infection. On days 3 and 7, fresh IL-2 medium replaced half the medium. J was trimmed by 3 bases and V by 4 bases; bases with no gene match: 11. Germline lookup yields CDR1 KGHSY and CDR2 FQNENV. This CDR3 region has 18 residues. The chain employs TRBV16 and TRBJ2-5; 13 bases are a match to TRBD2. Sequenced material: CD4+ T cells from PBMCs cultured with HCoV-OC43 spike peptides, taken before COVID-19 vaccination. Regarding subset: HCoV-OC43 spike overlapping peptide pool stimulation. The origin of this receptor is a human donor who received a COVID-19 vaccine. The CDR3 loop reads CASSPGLAGAGRKETQYF. DNA of the CDR3: TGTGCCAGCAGCCCCGGACTAGCGGGGGCCGGGAGAAAAGAGACCCAGTACTTC.